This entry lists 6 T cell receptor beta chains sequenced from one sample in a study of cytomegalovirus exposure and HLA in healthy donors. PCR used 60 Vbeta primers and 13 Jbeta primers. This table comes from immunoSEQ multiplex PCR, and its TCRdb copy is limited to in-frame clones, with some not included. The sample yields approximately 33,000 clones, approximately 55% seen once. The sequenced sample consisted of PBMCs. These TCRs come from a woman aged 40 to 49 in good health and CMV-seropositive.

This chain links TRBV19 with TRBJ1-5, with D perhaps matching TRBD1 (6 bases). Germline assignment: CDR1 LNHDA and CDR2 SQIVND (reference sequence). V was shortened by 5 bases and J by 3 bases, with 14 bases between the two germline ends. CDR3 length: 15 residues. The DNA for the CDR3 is TGTGCCAGTAGTCGCTACGGGACAACCAATCAGCCCCAGCATTTT. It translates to CASSRYGTTNQPQHF.

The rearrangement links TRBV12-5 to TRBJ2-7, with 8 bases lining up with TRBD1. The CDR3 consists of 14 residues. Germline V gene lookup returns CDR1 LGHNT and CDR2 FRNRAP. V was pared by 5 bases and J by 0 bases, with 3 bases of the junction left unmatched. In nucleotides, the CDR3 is TGTGCTAGTGGTGGGGACAGGAGCTCCTACGAGCAGTACTTC. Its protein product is CASGGDRSSYEQYF. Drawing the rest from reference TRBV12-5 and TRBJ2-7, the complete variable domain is DARVTQTPRHKVTEMGQEVTMRCQPILGHNTVFWYRQTMMQGLELLAYFRNRAPLDDSGMPKDRFSAEMPDATLATLKIQPSEPRDSAVYFCASGGDRSSYEQYFGPGTRLTVT.

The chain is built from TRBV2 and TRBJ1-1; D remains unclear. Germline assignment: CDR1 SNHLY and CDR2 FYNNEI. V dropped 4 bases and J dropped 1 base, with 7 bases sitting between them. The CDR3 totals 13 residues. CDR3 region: CASSVSQNTEAFF. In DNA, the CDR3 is TGTGCCAGCAGTGTTAGCCAGAACACTGAAGCTTTCTTT.

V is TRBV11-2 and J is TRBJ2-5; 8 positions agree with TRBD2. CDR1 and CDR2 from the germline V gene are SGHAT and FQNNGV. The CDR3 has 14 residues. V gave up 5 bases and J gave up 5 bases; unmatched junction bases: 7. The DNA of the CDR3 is TGTGCCAGCAGCCCCAGGACTAGCAGCGAGACCCAGTACTTC. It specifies CASSPRTSSETQYF.

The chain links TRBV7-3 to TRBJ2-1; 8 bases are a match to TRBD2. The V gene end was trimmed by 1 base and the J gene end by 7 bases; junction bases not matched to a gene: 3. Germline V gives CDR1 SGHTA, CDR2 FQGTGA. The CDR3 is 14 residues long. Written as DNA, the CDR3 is TGTGCCAGCAGCTTAAGCGCTAGCGGGAATGAGCAGTTCTTC. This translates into CASSLSASGNEQFF.

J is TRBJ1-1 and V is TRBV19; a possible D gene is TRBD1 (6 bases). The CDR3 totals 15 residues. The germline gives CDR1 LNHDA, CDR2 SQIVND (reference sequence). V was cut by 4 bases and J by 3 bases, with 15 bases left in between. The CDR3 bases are TGTGCCAGTAGTAACCACCTGGGGGCGGACACTGAAGCTTTCTTT. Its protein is CASSNHLGADTEAFF.